The 18 T cell receptor beta chains in this list originate from one sample, sequenced in a study of blood T cell repertoires in COVID-19. The data were produced by immunoSEQ multiplex PCR, yet TCRdb's version contains in-frame clones alone and is incomplete. In the table there are around 200,000 clones, about 83% of which are singletons. Sequences were obtained from peripheral blood. The receptor set was obtained from a man aged 55-75 years who had recovered from COVID-19.

This CDR3 reads CASSQWGDQPQHF. The CDR3 region has the DNA TGTGCCAGCAGCCAATGGGGGGACCAGCCCCAGCATTTT. V gene TRBV14 combines with J gene TRBJ1-5, with D perhaps TRBD1 (5 bases). The V end lost 2 bases, the J end lost 7 bases, and 9 bases lay between the germline ends. The CDR3 spans 13 residues. Germline V gene data show CDR1 as SGHDN and CDR2 as FVKESK.

The chain employs TRBV29-1 and TRBJ2-1; 13 nucleotides agree with TRBD2. The germline CDR1 and CDR2 sequences are SQVTM and ANQGSEA. This CDR3 region has 14 residues. J gave up 9 bases and V 7 bases, and 9 bases lay outside the gene matches. Written as DNA, the CDR3 is TGCAGCGCCGGGACTAGCGGGAAACGGACTGAGCAGTTCTTC. This gives the protein CSAGTSGKRTEQFF.

The chain joins TRBV9 to TRBJ1-2; 8 nucleotides match TRBD1. CDR1 is SGDLS and CDR2 is YYNGEE in the germline V gene. The ends lost 2 bases at V and 2 bases at J; junction bases unmatched: 5. There are 15 residues in the CDR3. The CDR3 bases are TGTGCCAGCAGCGTCTGGACAGGGAACAACTATGGCTACACCTTC. Its protein is CASSVWTGNNYGYTF.

The chain combines TRBV15 with TRBJ2-3; D is perhaps TRBD2 (7 bases). Deletions cut 1 base from V and 1 base from J, with 18 bases between. The germline V gene has CDR1 LNHNV and CDR2 YYDKDF (reference sequence). This CDR3 comprises 18 residues. The CDR3 sequence is CATSRANFAGARTDTQYF. The CDR3 DNA is TGTGCCACCAGCAGAGCTAACTTCGCGGGGGCCCGCACAGATACGCAGTATTTT.

The CDR3: CASSPQTGVSNEQFF. In DNA, the CDR3 is TGCGCCAGCAGCCCGCAGACAGGGGTATCGAATGAGCAGTTCTTC. This rearrangement joins TRBV5-1 to TRBJ2-1; 8 bases fit TRBD1. V lost 4 bases and J lost 7; bases outside the gene matches: 10. The length of the CDR3 is 15 residues. Germline CDR1 reads SGHRS; CDR2 reads YFSETQ.

This clone was seen a handful of times. CDR3 nucleotides: TGTGCCAGCAGCTTAATGGACGGGGGTCGAGAGACCCAGTACTTC. It codes for CASSLMDGGRETQYF. The chain couples TRBV7-3 to TRBJ2-5; D perhaps matches TRBD2 (6 bases). V was pared by 1 base and J by 4 bases, with 13 bases between. Germline CDR1 and CDR2: SGHTA and FQGTGA. This CDR3 region has 15 residues.

As for this clone: Other DNA sequences in the same sample also yield this CDR3. This chain uses TRBV3-1 (or the pseudogene TRBV3-2) with TRBJ2-3, with D maybe TRBD2 (6 bases). Germline lookup yields CDR1 LGHDT and CDR2 YNNKEL (reference sequence). CDR3 length: 13 amino acids. V was clipped by 1 base and J by 5 bases, with 7 bases between them. This chain's CDR3 is CASSQVGGDTQYF. DNA for the CDR3: TGTGCCAGCAGCCAAGTGGGGGGAGATACGCAGTATTTT.

The V gene is TRBV18, the J gene TRBJ1-2; possible D gene TRBD1, 5 bases. The CDR3 loop spans 15 amino acids. Between the trimmed V and J ends, which lost 6 bases and 5 bases, there was a span of 19 bases. Germline CDR1 KGHSH, CDR2 LQKENI. DNA of the CDR3: TGTGCCAGCTCGGAGATGGACAATGCCCCGTATGGCTACACCTTC. Translating gives CASSEMDNAPYGYTF.

This clone was found many times. This sequence joins TRBV6-5 and TRBJ1-5; tentatively, D is TRBD1 (6 bases). The ends were cut back, 8 bases at V and 3 bases at J, with 14 bases in the middle. The CDR3 runs 14 residues. Germline V gives CDR1 MNHEY, CDR2 SVGAGI. The CDR3: CASRRGATNQPQHF. In DNA form, the CDR3 reads TGTGCCAGCCGGCGGGGGGCTACCAATCAGCCCCAGCATTTT.

The rearrangement joins TRBV18 to TRBJ1-1; D not resolved. This CDR3 is built from 12 residues. Germline lookup yields CDR1 KGHSH and CDR2 LQKENI. V lost 4 bases, J lost 4 bases, and 7 bases lay in between. The DNA for the CDR3 is TGTGCCAGCTCACGAGAAGCCACTGAAGCTTTCTTT. Its translation: CASSREATEAFF.

V usage is TRBV3-1 (or the pseudogene TRBV3-2) and J usage is TRBJ2-2; weak D call: TRBD2 (5 bases). CDR3 length equals 14 residues. Germline V lookup: CDR1 LGHDT, CDR2 YNNKEL (reference sequence). V was pared by 3 bases and J by 7 bases, with 12 bases between. The CDR3 is CASSHKRGSGELFF. CDR3 coding DNA: TGTGCCAGCAGCCACAAACGAGGGAGCGGGGAGCTGTTTTTT.

The chain couples TRBV24-1 to TRBJ2-1, with 12 positions matching TRBD2. The CDR3 is made up of 21 amino acids. CDR1 and CDR2 from the germline V gene are KGHDR and SFDVKD. V gave up 2 bases and J gave up 2 bases; unmatched junction bases: 15. As DNA, the CDR3 is TGTGCCACCAGTGATTCCCTGACTAGCGGGAGACCGGGTGCTACCTACAATGAGCAGTTCTTC. Residues: CATSDSLTSGRPGATYNEQFF.

This clone has only one observation. This chain joins TRBV9 and TRBJ1-6; D might be TRBD1 (6 bases). V lost 4 bases, J lost 5 bases, and 13 bases lay in between. This CDR3 has 15 residues. CDR1 SGDLS and CDR2 YYNGEE come from the germline V gene. CDR3 residues: CASSPPGQNNSPLHF. The CDR3 DNA reads as TGTGCCAGCAGCCCACCAGGACAGAATAATTCACCCCTCCACTTT.

The J gene is TRBJ1-2, the V gene TRBV6-1; the match to TRBD1 covers 7 bases. Germline V CDR1 and CDR2: MNHNS, SASEGT. The CDR3 is 15 amino acids. With V trimmed by 1 base and J by 5 bases, 7 bases remained unmatched. CDR3 DNA: TGTGCCAGCAGTGAAGACCCGACAGGGAAGTATGGCTACACCTTC. Translated: CASSEDPTGKYGYTF.

The chain uses TRBV7-3 and TRBJ2-7, with 10 bases fitting TRBD1. The CDR3 is made up of 16 amino acids. The germline V gene encodes CDR1 SGHTA and CDR2 FQGTGA. After removal of 7 bases from V and 2 bases from J, the junction contained 11 bases not matched to a gene. CDR3 in amino acids: CASKRDRGTPTYEQYF. In DNA form, the CDR3 reads TGTGCCAGCAAACGGGACAGGGGCACTCCTACCTACGAGCAGTACTTC.

This chain connects TRBV7-2 to TRBJ2-3; 10 nucleotides align to TRBD1. CDR3 size: 15 residues. The germline gives CDR1 SGHTA, CDR2 FQGNSA. The junction had 6 bases not matched to a gene; V was cut back by 4 bases and J by 5 bases. The CDR3 DNA sequence: TGTGCCAGCAGCTCAGACAGGGGGCGGATAGATACGCAGTATTTT. Translated: CASSSDRGRIDTQYF.

This chain links TRBV6-1 with TRBJ1-1; D is unclear. The CDR3 spans 12 residues. Germline V gene lookup returns CDR1 MNHNS and CDR2 SASEGT. V gave up 2 bases and J gave up 9 bases, with 10 bases separating them. The CDR3 protein is CASSEPGLKAFF. CDR3 DNA sequence: TGTGCCAGCAGTGAACCCGGACTCAAAGCTTTCTTT.

J is TRBJ2-3 and V is TRBV9; 11 positions match TRBD2. CDR3 size: 18 residues. V lost 0 bases to trimming and J lost 2 bases; unmatched junction nucleotides: 8. Germline CDR1 SGDLS, CDR2 YYNGEE. The CDR3 DNA follows: TGTGCCAGCAGCGTAGCCCTAGCGGGGGGCTTCCTCACAGATACGCAGTATTTT. Protein: CASSVALAGGFLTDTQYF.